The T cell receptor beta chain described here comes from a study of monozygotic twins with inflammatory bowel disease. From the 5' RACE reads, TCRdb lists one entry per CDR3 protein and no DNA. The table for this sample gives approximately 340,000 distinct CDR3 sequences. Looked up from germline, CDR1 is MNHEY and CDR2 is SMNVEV (reference sequence). The CDR3 sequence is 16 residues long. The genes are TRBV27 and TRBJ2-4; with no DNA, the TCRdb D assignment of TRBD1 cannot be verified. The TCR originated in a human donor with ulcerative colitis or Crohn's disease, or a healthy co-twin of an affected twin (not recorded which). The sequenced sample was blood. This CDR3 reads CASSSGTARAKNIQYF.